This T cell receptor (beta chain) was profiled in a study of T-cell memory formation after mild COVID-19. Study results and caveats: In second-wave clones peaking day 37, SARS-CoV-2 specificity remained unconfirmed.

CDR1 and CDR2 from the germline V gene are SGHTA and FQGNSA. Unmatched junction bases numbered 6, after V lost 5 bases and J lost 5 bases. The length of the CDR3 is 16 residues. Remarks on this clonotype: Its antigen remains unidentified.

TCRdb used MiXCR to reprocess the 5' RACE reads, holding one entry per CDR3 protein. This repertoire shows 150,000 to 200,000 distinct CDR3 sequences, 11% found once; its top ten account for about 3.8%. Sequencing was carried out using PBMCs or a T cell subset sorted from them (not recorded which). The chain carries TRBV7-2 and TRBJ2-6, with 10 bases that match TRBD1. The TCR comes from a man between 18 and 29 years old who had mild COVID-19 (a few samples of this study predate the infection). Cell type and time point are not known. CDR3 in amino acids: CASSPRQGARANVLTF. The CDR3 nucleotides read TGTGCCAGCAGCCCGCGACAGGGGGCGCGGGCCAACGTCCTGACTTTC.